This entry lists 7 T cell receptor beta chains sequenced from one sample in a study of shared T cell receptors in the human thymus. Libraries were prepared by immunoSEQ multiplex PCR; TCRdb keeps only in-frame clonotypes and omits some of them. The table includes over 650,000 clones, approximately 89% detected once. A further study also used this sample, focusing on human thymus T cells.

The material sequenced was thymocytes. These receptors originate from a boy under two years old with a congenital heart defect.

The V gene is TRBV27, the J gene TRBJ1-5, with 7 bases fitting TRBD1. The V gene's germline CDR1 is MNHEY and CDR2 SMNVEV (reference sequence). The CDR3 contains 16 residues. V lost 0 bases and J lost 4; bases outside the gene matches: 6. CDR3: CASSLSARDRNQPQHF. CDR3 sequence (DNA): TGTGCCAGCAGTTTATCTGCCAGGGACAGAAATCAGCCCCAGCATTTT.

The V and J genes are TRBV19 and TRBJ1-3; weak D call: TRBD1 (6 bases). This CDR3 region has 13 residues. V was shortened by 6 bases and J by 2 bases, with 8 bases between the two germline ends. Germline CDR1 and CDR2: LNHDA and SQIVND (reference sequence). The CDR3 sequence: CASSQGTGNTIYF. The CDR3 DNA is TGTGCCAGTAGCCAGGGGACTGGAAACACCATATATTTT. The full variable domain, its missing parts supplied by reference TRBV19 and TRBJ1-3, is DGGITQSPKYLFRKEGQNVTLSCEQNLNHDAMYWYRQDPGQGLRLIYYSQIVNDFQKGDIAEGYSVSREKKESFPLTVTSAQKNPTAFYLCASSQGTGNTIYFGEGSWLTVV.

The V call is TRBV12-5, the J call TRBJ2-1; D is unresolved. Germline-derived CDR1 and CDR2 are LGHNT and FRNRAP. Trimming took off 0 bases at V and 0 bases at J, with 9 bases between the two ends. The CDR3 is 16 residues long. The CDR3 sequence: CASGLVRSVSYNEQFF. The CDR3 region has the DNA TGTGCTAGTGGTTTGGTACGGAGCGTCTCCTACAATGAGCAGTTCTTC.

J is TRBJ2-1 and V is TRBV14, with a possible D match to TRBD2 (6 bases). Germline V gene lookup returns CDR1 SGHDN and CDR2 FVKESK. V was pared by 5 bases and J by 8 bases, with 22 bases between. CDR3 length: 16 amino acids. The DNA of the CDR3 is TGTGCCAGCAGCGGACCTTGGCACGGGGAGGTCGATGAGCAGTTCTTC. This translates into CASSGPWHGEVDEQFF.

The chain uses TRBV4-1 and TRBJ2-2; 9 positions match TRBD2. The trim removed 0 bases at V and 5 bases at J, leaving 13 bases unmatched. This CDR3 spans 19 amino acids. Germline values: CDR1 MGHRA, CDR2 YSYEKL. CDR3 nucleotide sequence: TGCGCCAGCAGCCAAGATCATCTTTCGGGACTAGCTGATACCGGGGAGCTGTTTTTT. It encodes CASSQDHLSGLADTGELFF.

The rearrangement uses TRBV28 and TRBJ2-2; D remains unclear. The germline CDR1 and CDR2 sequences are MDHEN and SYDVKM. The CDR3 has 14 residues. Between the trimmed V and J ends, which lost 3 bases and 3 bases, there was a span of 8 bases. Here the CDR3 reads CASSFPADTGELFF. In DNA form, the CDR3 reads TGTGCCAGCAGTTTCCCGGCGGACACCGGGGAGCTGTTTTTT.

The chain employs TRBV6-1 and TRBJ1-5; D is unclear. Trimming pared 3 bases from V and 6 bases from J, leaving 15 bases between. The CDR3 extends over 15 amino acids. CDR1 and CDR2 from the germline V gene are MNHNS and SASEGT. The CDR3 DNA reads TGTGCCAGCAGTGACTTGGGCTTGGGGAGTCAGCCCCAGCATTTT. This sequence encodes CASSDLGLGSQPQHF.